The TCR beta chain under discussion was sequenced for a study of shared clonotypes between healthy human individuals. Study background: The cohort had a couple of women and a few men, ages 18 to 49.

Germline CDR1 and CDR2: LGHNA and YNFKEQ. With 0 bases removed from V and 5 bases from J, the gap between germline ends came to 14 bases. The CDR3 is 15 residues long. CD45RA-negative memory and CD45RA+ naive subsets were split from the CD4+ cells. General study points: In a handful of donors, approximately 5% of naive CD4 clonotypes appeared in common.

The authors ran the assay at deep level. Produced via immunoSEQ multiplex PCR; TCRdb's table is partial and in-frame only. The sample includes approximately 980,000 clones, roughly 72% of them seen just once. As regards this clone: Its antigen is currently unknown.

The TCR was taken from a man in his late teens or twenties in good health. The chain uses TRBV4-2 and TRBJ2-7; no clear D. Sequencing was done on a sample of memory CD4+ T cells sorted from blood. Subset here: CD45RA-negative fraction. The CDR3 DNA follows: TGTGCCAGCAGCCAAGATGAAAGGGCGCGGAACGAGCAGTACTTC. This translates into CASSQDERARNEQYF.